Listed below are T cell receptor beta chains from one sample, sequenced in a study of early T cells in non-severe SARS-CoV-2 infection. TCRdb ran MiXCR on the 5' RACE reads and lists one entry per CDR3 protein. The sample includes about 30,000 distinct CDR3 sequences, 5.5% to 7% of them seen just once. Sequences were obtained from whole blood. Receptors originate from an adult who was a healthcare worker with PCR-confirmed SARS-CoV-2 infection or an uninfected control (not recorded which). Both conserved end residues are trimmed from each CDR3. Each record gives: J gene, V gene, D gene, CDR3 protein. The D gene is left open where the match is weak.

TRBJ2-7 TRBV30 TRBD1 AWGSGQGLWEQY
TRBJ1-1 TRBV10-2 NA ASSDNVGTEAF
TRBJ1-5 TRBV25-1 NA ASSGTGEAQPQH
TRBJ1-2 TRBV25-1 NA ASSARGAFWYGYT
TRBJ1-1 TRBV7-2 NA ASSLAKANTEAF
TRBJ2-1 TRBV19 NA ASSIVEGTGNEQF
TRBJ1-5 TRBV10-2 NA ASSEAYSNQPQH
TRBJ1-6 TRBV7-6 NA ASSSFRSSYNSPLH
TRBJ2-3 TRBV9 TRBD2 ASSVSGLAGSSTDTQY
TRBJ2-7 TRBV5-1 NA ASSLDGTTNEQY
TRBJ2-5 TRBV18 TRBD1 ASSPSGGMETQY
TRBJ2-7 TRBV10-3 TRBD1 ASYPGQGMYEQY
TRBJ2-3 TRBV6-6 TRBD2 ASSRTSGVASTDTQY